Here is one T cell receptor beta chain with its context. The data were taken from a study of blood T cell repertoires in COVID-19. Looking at the study overall: Spain, Italy and the United States supplied samples that represented acute and convalescent COVID-19. The analysed material was cDNA or gDNA that came from T cells, B-cell-depleted T cells, or PBMCs.

Germline CDR1 is MNHEY and CDR2 is SVGAGI. There are 15 residues in the CDR3. J gave up 10 bases and V 6 bases, and 14 bases lay outside the gene matches. In the original processing: From reference gene primer amplification, estimates of nucleated cell counts were derived. Clones were sequenced by immunoSEQ multiplex PCR, and TCRdb holds only the in-frame ones, with some missing. V and J calls and clone size are given by that table; D and trimming were obtained from the DNA. Of some 99,000 clones listed, 87% are singletons. The J gene is TRBJ1-1, the V gene TRBV6-5; 10 bases match TRBD1. The material sequenced was peripheral blood. This TCR was sampled from a man aged 65 to 85 with acute or convalescent COVID-19. As DNA, the CDR3 is TGTGCCAGCAGGGGAGTGCGGGGACAGGGGAGGGGAGCTTTCTTT. This translates into CASRGVRGQGRGAFF.